The clone carrying this T cell receptor (beta chain) showed up just once. This sample was included in a study of blood T cell repertoires in COVID-19. Across the whole study: Acute and convalescent COVID-19 samples came from the United States, Italy and Spain. The analysed material was cDNA or gDNA that came from T cells, B-cell-depleted T cells, or PBMCs.

Per the original data handling: Reference gene primer amplification yielded estimated nucleated cell counts. The method was immunoSEQ multiplex PCR; TCRdb's version includes in-frame clones alone and lacks a portion of them. That table furnishes V, J and clone size, whereas the DNA furnished D and trimming. The data show 200,000 to 250,000 clones, with approximately 86% seen just once and 3% held by the top ten. V was shortened by 4 bases and J by 1 base, with 8 bases between the two germline ends. CDR3 length equals 13 residues. Germline V CDR1 and CDR2: SGHRS, YFSETQ. The clonotype originates from a woman aged 30 to 39 who had recovered from COVID-19. This chain uses TRBV5-1 with TRBJ2-5; no clear D gene. Material: peripheral blood. The CDR3 here is CASSQQFQETQYF. The CDR3 DNA reads as TGCGCCAGCAGCCAACAGTTCCAAGAGACCCAGTACTTC.